The next 8 T cell receptor beta chains were all read from a single sample in a study of T cell responses to AZD1222 COVID-19 vaccine. Only in-frame clones appear in the TCRdb table, and some are missing; sequencing was by immunoSEQ multiplex PCR. Among 150,000 to 200,000 clones listed, 85% to 90% were seen once. Sequenced material: peripheral blood, taken 28 days after the second dose of the MenACWY control vaccine. These receptors were collected from an adult who received the MenACWY meningococcal vaccine as a control.

The rearrangement joins TRBV11-3 to TRBJ2-3; TRBD1 matches at 8 bases. The CDR3 consists of 20 residues. V trimming: 0 bases; J trimming: 8 bases; junction bases outside the gene matches: 22. Germline CDR1 and CDR2: SGHNT and YENEEA. The DNA of the CDR3 is TGTGCCAGCAGCTTAGAGTTCGAGGACAGGGATTCGGCCACATTCGGTACGCAGTATTTT. Translated, it gives CASSLEFEDRDSATFGTQYF.

The chain is built from TRBV5-6 and TRBJ1-2; D not resolved. Germline lookup yields CDR1 SGHDT and CDR2 YYEEEE. V lost 2 bases to trimming and J lost 0 bases, with 8 bases between them. The CDR3 sequence is 14 residues long. The CDR3 region is CASSFRVANYGYTF. The CDR3 coding sequence is TGTGCCAGCAGCTTTCGAGTGGCTAACTATGGCTACACCTTC.

This CDR3 is CASSLGEDGANVLTF. The DNA for the CDR3 is TGTGCCAGCAGCTTGGGGGAGGATGGGGCCAACGTCCTGACTTTC. The rearrangement links TRBV11-3 to TRBJ2-6; perhaps TRBD2 as D (6 bases). Trimming cost V 3 bases and J 3 bases, with 9 bases left between them. The V gene's germline CDR1 is SGHNT and CDR2 YENEEA. The CDR3 runs to 15 residues.

This chain joins TRBV30 and TRBJ1-2; D may be TRBD1 (5 bases). CDR1 and CDR2 (germline): GTSNPN, SVGIG (reference sequence). The germline V and J ends were trimmed by 4 bases and 6 bases, with 6 bases remaining between them. The CDR3 contains 10 residues. The CDR3 is CAWTGDGYTF. The CDR3 nucleotides read TGTGCCTGGACGGGGGATGGCTACACCTTC. The full variable domain, in which reference TRBV30 and TRBJ1-2 provide the parts outside the CDR3, is SQTIHQWPATLVQPVGSPLSLECTVEGTSNPNLYWYRQAAGRGLQLLFYSVGIGQISSEVPQNLSASRPQDRQFILSSKKLLLSDSGFYLCAWTGDGYTFGSGTRLTVV.

The CDR3 here is CSVAAGPSTDTQYF. The DNA of the CDR3 is TGCAGCGTTGCTGCGGGGCCTAGCACAGATACGCAGTATTTT. The chain uses TRBV29-1 and TRBJ2-3; the D gene is possibly TRBD2 (6 bases). V was trimmed by 4 bases and J by 0 bases, leaving 11 bases between them. Germline V gives CDR1 SQVTM, CDR2 ANQGSEA. CDR3 length equals 14 residues.

The rearrangement links TRBV5-8 to TRBJ2-5; 7 bases fit TRBD1. From germline, CDR1 is SGHTS and CDR2 YDEGEE. The ends lost 7 bases at V and 0 bases at J; junction bases unmatched: 6. This CDR3 contains 14 residues. CDR3 residues: CASGQGVNQETQYF. The DNA of the CDR3 is TGTGCCAGCGGGCAGGGGGTCAACCAAGAGACCCAGTACTTC.

This clone has just one count. J is TRBJ2-5 and V is TRBV9; D remains unclear. Trimming stripped 0 bases from V and 3 bases from J, with 6 bases between. Germline CDR1 is SGDLS and CDR2 is YYNGEE. The CDR3 spans 13 residues. The CDR3 DNA sequence: TGTGCCAGCAGCGTAGGGGTGGAAGAGACCCAGTACTTC. Translation gives CASSVGVEETQYF.

The chain employs TRBV15 and TRBJ2-7; D may be TRBD1 (5 bases). Trimming stripped 3 bases from V and 0 bases from J, with 12 bases between. From germline, CDR1 is LNHNV and CDR2 YYDKDF (reference sequence). This CDR3 is 15 amino acids long. This CDR3 reads CATSSPDSSSYEQYF. Here the CDR3 DNA reads TGTGCCACCAGCAGCCCAGACAGCTCCTCCTACGAGCAGTACTTC.